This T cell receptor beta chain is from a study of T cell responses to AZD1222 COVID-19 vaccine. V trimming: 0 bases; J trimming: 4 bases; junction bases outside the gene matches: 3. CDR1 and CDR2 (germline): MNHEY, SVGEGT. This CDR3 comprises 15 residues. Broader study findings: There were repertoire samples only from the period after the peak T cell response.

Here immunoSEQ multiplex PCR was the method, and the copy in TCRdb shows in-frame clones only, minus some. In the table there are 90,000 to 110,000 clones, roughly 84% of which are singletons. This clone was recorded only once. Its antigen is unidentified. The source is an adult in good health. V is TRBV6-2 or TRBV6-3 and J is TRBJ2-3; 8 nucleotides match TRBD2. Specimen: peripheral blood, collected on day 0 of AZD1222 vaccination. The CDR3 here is CASSYSLAGADTQYF. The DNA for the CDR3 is TGTGCCAGCAGTTACTCCCTAGCGGGTGCAGATACGCAGTATTTT.